This is a list of T cell receptor beta chains from one sample in a study of vaccination effects on CD4 cells after COVID-19. No cognate antigen is known for these TCRs. Libraries were prepared by immunoSEQ multiplex PCR; TCRdb keeps only in-frame clonotypes and omits some of them. The profile shows around 50,000 clones, roughly three fifths of them singletons. The sequencing here drew on CD4+ T cells from PBMCs cultured without peptide, taken before COVID-19 vaccination. The receptors were sampled from a human donor who received a COVID-19 vaccine. CDR3s include the opening cysteine and the closing phenylalanine or tryptophan. D genes are given only for firm matches. Some rows mark clone size as missing; the rest say once, few, many or name a class of expanded clone.

TRBD2 | TRBJ2-1 | . | TRBV5-6 | CASSPGGSYNEQFF | TGTGCCAGCAGTCCGGGGGGCTCCTACAATGAGCAGTTCTTC
TRBD1 | TRBJ1-6 | once | TRBV6-5 | CASSSVTRGYSSPLHF | TGTGCCAGCAGTTCCGTGACCAGGGGGTACAGCTCACCCCTCCACTTT
TRBD2 | TRBJ2-5 | . | TRBV5-1 | CASSLEVAGPETQYF | TGCGCCAGCAGCTTGGAAGTAGCGGGGCCAGAGACCCAGTACTTC
. | TRBJ1-3 | few | TRBV30 | CAQTTGFYGNTIYF | TGTGCTCAGACAACGGGATTCTATGGAAACACCATATATTTT
TRBD2 | TRBJ2-7 | . | TRBV5-1 | CASSLELSSGYEQYF | TGCGCCAGCAGCTTGGAGCTGTCTAGCGGGTACGAGCAGTACTTC
. | TRBJ1-1 | . | TRBV6-5 | CASITAGGNTEAFF | TGTGCCAGCATCACGGCGGGGGGGAACACTGAAGCTTTCTTT
. | TRBJ1-1 | . | TRBV5-4 | CASSPLRGSTEAFF | TGTGCCAGCAGCCCTCTTCGGGGGAGCACTGAAGCTTTCTTT
. | TRBJ1-1 | . | TRBV18 | CASSPGWTEAFF | TGTGCCAGCTCACCTGGGTGGACTGAAGCTTTCTTT
. | TRBJ2-5 | . | TRBV12-5 | CASGLVGGETQYF | TGTGCTAGTGGTTTGGTAGGGGGAGAGACCCAGTACTTC
TRBD2 | TRBJ2-7 | . | TRBV3-1/TRBV3-2 | CASSLTSGGTYEQYF | TGTGCCAGCAGCCTCACTAGCGGGGGGACCTACGAGCAGTACTTC
TRBD1 | TRBJ1-1 | . | TRBV5-6 | CASSSRQGRVNTEAFF | TGTGCCAGCAGTTCTCGACAGGGAAGGGTTAACACTGAAGCTTTCTTT
. | TRBJ1-1 | . | TRBV7-8 | CASSYRDGKNTEAFF | TGTGCCAGCAGCTACCGGGACGGTAAGAACACTGAAGCTTTCTTT
TRBD1 | TRBJ2-7 | . | TRBV5-1 | CASAALVGQGRLMGSEQYF | TGCGCCAGCGCAGCTCTCGTGGGACAGGGAAGGTTAATGGGGAGCGAGCAGTACTTC
. | TRBJ1-2 | . | TRBV5-5 | CASSVRDAINYGYTF | TGTGCCAGCAGCGTGCGGGACGCTATTAACTATGGCTACACCTTC
. | TRBJ1-3 | . | TRBV7-2 | CASSARGYTIYF | TGTGCCAGCAGCGCCCGGGGATACACCATATATTTT
. | TRBJ2-1 | . | TRBV12-5 | CASGLRGAGDEQFF | TGTGCTAGTGGTTTGCGGGGGGCCGGGGATGAGCAGTTCTTC
. | TRBJ1-2 | . | TRBV9 | CASSVDRGNYGYTF | TGTGCCAGCAGCGTAGATCGGGGAAACTATGGCTACACCTTC
TRBD2 | TRBJ2-7 | many | TRBV28 | CASNALAGFYEQYF | TGTGCCAGCAACGCCCTAGCGGGGTTCTACGAGCAGTACTTC
. | TRBJ2-1 | few | TRBV10-2 | CASGRNSYNEQFF | TGCGCCAGCGGGAGGAACTCCTACAATGAGCAGTTCTTC
. | TRBJ1-5 | . | TRBV6-5 | CASKQINSNQPQHF | TGTGCCAGCAAACAGATTAATAGCAATCAGCCCCAGCATTTT
. | TRBJ2-6 | . | TRBV6-5 | CAVRPSGANVLTF | TGTGCCGTCCGTCCCTCTGGGGCCAACGTCCTGACTTTC
. | TRBJ2-7 | . | TRBV6-2/TRBV6-3 | CASSYRKFVSYEQYF | TGTGCCAGCAGTTACCGGAAGTTCGTCTCCTACGAGCAGTACTTC
. | TRBJ1-1 | . | TRBV6-1 | CASSDFPGLNTEAFF | TGTGCCAGCAGTGATTTCCCGGGCCTTAACACTGAAGCTTTCTTT
. | TRBJ2-2 | . | TRBV18 | CASSRDVTGELFF | TGTGCCAGCTCAAGGGACGTCACCGGGGAGCTGTTTTTT
. | TRBJ1-1 | . | TRBV3-1/TRBV3-2 | CASSPRRNTEAFF | TGTGCCAGCAGCCCTCGGAGGAACACTGAAGCTTTCTTT
. | TRBJ2-1 | . | TRBV30 | CAWSPLNEQFF | TGTGCCTGGAGTCCCCTTAATGAGCAGTTCTTC
. | TRBJ2-3 | . | TRBV11-2 | CASSLGPERGRDTQYF | TGTGCCAGCAGCTTAGGCCCCGAACGGGGAAGGGATACGCAGTATTTT
. | TRBJ2-5 | . | TRBV28 | CASSSPGGRRGTQYF | TGTGCCAGCAGTTCCCCCGGCGGACGGCGGGGCACCCAGTACTTC
. | TRBJ2-7 | . | TRBV4-1 | CASSRGTVSSYEQYF | TGCGCCAGCAGCCGGGGGACGGTGAGCTCCTACGAGCAGTACTTC
TRBD1 | TRBJ2-5 | once | TRBV5-1 | CASSWGTGRETQYF | TGCGCCAGCAGCTGGGGGACAGGGAGAGAGACCCAGTACTTC
. | TRBJ1-4 | . | TRBV7-2 | CASSPMEAGKLFF | TGTGCCAGCAGCCCGATGGAGGCGGGAAAACTGTTTTTT
. | TRBJ2-7 | . | TRBV7-2 | CASSPRDGPYEQYF | TGTGCCAGCAGCCCAAGGGACGGACCCTACGAGCAGTACTTC
. | TRBJ2-3 | once | TRBV7-2 | CASSWEVGGGGTDTQYF | TGTGCCAGCAGCTGGGAAGTTGGTGGAGGGGGCACAGATACGCAGTATTTT
TRBD1 | TRBJ2-4 | . | TRBV3-1/TRBV3-2 | CASSQGPGTGSGLAKNIQYF | TGTGCCAGCAGCCAAGGCCCCGGGACAGGGTCAGGCCTAGCCAAAAACATTCAGTACTTC